This T cell receptor (beta chain) comes out of a study of identical twins. There are 14 residues in the CDR3. Per germline, CDR1 LGHNA and CDR2 YSLEER. The ends were cut back, 0 bases at V and 6 bases at J, with 9 bases in the middle. Note on this clonotype: The antigen remains unidentified.

Study-wide points: Within twin pairs, the out-of-frame alpha sequences they shared showed excess low generation probability.

TCRdb redid the calling of the 5' RACE reads with MiXCR, one entry per CDR3 protein. The data contain about 470,000 distinct CDR3 sequences, 20% to 30% of them singletons. These same records also appear under a second study, on T cells expressing NK-cell markers.

Sequenced input: CD4+ T cells sorted from blood. This TCR was recovered from a woman aged 18-29 years in good health. This rearrangement joins TRBV4-3 to TRBJ2-1, with D perhaps matching TRBD2 (6 bases). In DNA form, the CDR3 reads TGCGCCAGCAGCCAAGAGGGACTGGGCAATGAGCAGTTCTTC. As protein: CASSQEGLGNEQFF.